Listed below are T cell receptor beta chains from one sample, sequenced in a study of cytomegalovirus exposure and HLA in healthy donors. This table comes from immunoSEQ multiplex PCR, and its TCRdb copy is limited to in-frame clones, with some not included. Counted here are 200,000 to 250,000 clones, roughly 84% occurring once; the ten biggest clones make up 1.3%. The sequenced sample consisted of PBMCs. The receptor set was obtained from a human donor in good health. Both conserved end residues are part of each CDR3. A D gene is named only where the DNA matches it firmly. Expanded clones get a size class; other rows say once, few or many, or leave the size out.

-	TRBV7-2	-	TRBJ2-7	CASRGQGYSYEQYF	TGTGCCAGCAGAGGACAAGGCTACTCCTACGAGCAGTACTTC
-	TRBV7-2	-	TRBJ2-6	CASSHRGRGTGANVLTF	TGTGCCAGCAGCCATCGGGGTCGGGGAACTGGGGCCAACGTCCTGACTTTC
TRBD2	TRBV7-9	-	TRBJ2-7	CASSWTSYYEQYF	TGTGCCAGCAGCTGGACTAGCTACTACGAGCAGTACTTC
TRBD2	TRBV27	once	TRBJ2-1	CASSRQRTSGDNEQFF	TGTGCCAGCAGTCGGCAGAGGACTAGCGGTGACAATGAGCAGTTCTTC
TRBD1	TRBV27	once	TRBJ1-1	CASSLGQGVFTEAFF	TGTGCCAGCAGTCTCGGACAGGGTGTCTTCACTGAAGCTTTCTTT
-	TRBV2	-	TRBJ2-1	CASSSEADLYNEQFF	TGTGCCAGCAGCTCCGAGGCAGACCTCTACAATGAGCAGTTCTTC
-	TRBV6-5	few	TRBJ2-3	CASRQGGLGTQYF	TGTGCCAGCAGACAGGGAGGGCTAGGTACGCAGTATTTT
-	TRBV30	-	TRBJ2-1	CAWSALRSNEQFF	TGTGCCTGGAGTGCGCTGCGTAGCAATGAGCAGTTCTTC
-	TRBV7-9	once	TRBJ2-1	CASSLAGGRYNEQFF	TGTGCCAGCAGCTTAGCGGGGGGACGCTACAATGAGCAGTTCTTC
-	TRBV21-1	-	TRBJ1-1	CASIRRRSREAFF	TGTGCCAGCATTCGACGACGGTCACGGGAGGCTTTCTTT
TRBD2	TRBV9	-	TRBJ2-3	CASSKGMAGGADTQYF	TGTGCCAGCAGCAAAGGGATGGCGGGAGGGGCAGATACGCAGTATTTT
-	TRBV21-1	-	TRBJ1-1	CASSGFPGNTEAFF	TGTGCCAGCAGCGGGTTTCCGGGGAACACTGAAGCTTTCTTT
-	TRBV28	-	TRBJ2-2	CASSSEAENTGELFF	TGTGCCAGCAGTTCAGAAGCGGAAAACACCGGGGAGCTGTTTTTT
TRBD1	TRBV18	-	TRBJ2-7	CASSTGQGSGEQYF	TGTGCCAGCTCAACGGGACAGGGATCTGGCGAGCAGTACTTC
TRBD2	TRBV9	-	TRBJ2-1	CASSKGLAGGNEQFF	TGTGCCAGCAGCAAGGGACTAGCGGGAGGGAATGAGCAGTTCTTC
TRBD2	TRBV14	-	TRBJ2-1	CASSRAGGLSSYNEQFF	TGTGCCAGCAGCCGGGCGGGAGGACTCAGCTCCTACAATGAGCAGTTCTTC
-	TRBV5-1	-	TRBJ1-1	CASSSNQGHTEAFF	TGCGCCAGCAGCAGCAACCAGGGGCACACTGAAGCTTTCTTT
TRBD1	TRBV5-6	-	TRBJ1-1	CASSSETGKRPEAFF	TGTGCCAGCAGCTCGGAGACAGGGAAGCGCCCTGAAGCTTTCTTT
-	TRBV6-5	-	TRBJ2-1	CASSLSYFDYNEQFF	TGTGCCAGCAGTTTGAGCTATTTCGACTACAATGAGCAGTTCTTC
TRBD1	TRBV19	-	TRBJ1-2	CASSTRTGDYGYTF	TGTGCCAGTAGTACACGGACAGGGGACTATGGCTACACCTTC
-	TRBV6-6	once	TRBJ1-5	CASGSRDNQPQHF	TGTGCCAGCGGGTCCAGGGACAATCAGCCCCAGCATTTT
-	TRBV18	once	TRBJ1-3	CASSPGGGQLSSGNTIYF	TGTGCCAGCTCCCCCGGAGGAGGACAGTTGAGCTCTGGAAACACCATATATTTT
TRBD2	TRBV7-2	-	TRBJ2-1	CASRKGLADTYNEQFF	TGTGCCAGCAGAAAGGGACTAGCGGATACCTACAATGAGCAGTTCTTC
-	TRBV7-9	-	TRBJ1-1	CASSLGRTAENTEAFF	TGTGCCAGCAGCTTAGGTCGGACAGCCGAGAACACTGAAGCTTTCTTT
-	TRBV6-5	many	TRBJ1-2	CASSYSPVDGYTF	TGTGCCAGCAGTTACTCACCGGTGGATGGCTACACCTTC